This T cell receptor (beta chain) is from a study of TIL therapy for anti-PD-1-resistant metastatic lung cancer. Background on the study: Median tumor PD-L1 proportion score was about 5.9%.

Study results and limitations: Patients were highly selected, enriched for treatment-naive, never-smoker and oncogene-addicted cases.

Time point: pre-treatment sample, taken before nivolumab and TIL therapy. With respect to this clone: The antigen is unknown.

The immunoSEQ assay was v3. TCRdb keeps only in-frame clones here, not all; method: immunoSEQ multiplex PCR. The sample includes 35,000 to 55,000 clones, less than 80% of them seen just once. This CDR3 region has 15 residues. Per germline, CDR1 MDHEN and CDR2 SYDVKM. V shed 5 bases, J shed 2 bases, and the junction held 5 bases outside the gene matches. This chain links TRBV28 with TRBJ2-7; TRBD2 matches 11 bases. The clonotype originates from an older man with non-small cell lung cancer. The sequenced sample was blood, obtained at baseline. This CDR3 reads CASSRIAGGTYEQYF. The CDR3 DNA is TGTGCCAGCAGTCGGATAGCGGGAGGGACCTACGAGCAGTACTTC.